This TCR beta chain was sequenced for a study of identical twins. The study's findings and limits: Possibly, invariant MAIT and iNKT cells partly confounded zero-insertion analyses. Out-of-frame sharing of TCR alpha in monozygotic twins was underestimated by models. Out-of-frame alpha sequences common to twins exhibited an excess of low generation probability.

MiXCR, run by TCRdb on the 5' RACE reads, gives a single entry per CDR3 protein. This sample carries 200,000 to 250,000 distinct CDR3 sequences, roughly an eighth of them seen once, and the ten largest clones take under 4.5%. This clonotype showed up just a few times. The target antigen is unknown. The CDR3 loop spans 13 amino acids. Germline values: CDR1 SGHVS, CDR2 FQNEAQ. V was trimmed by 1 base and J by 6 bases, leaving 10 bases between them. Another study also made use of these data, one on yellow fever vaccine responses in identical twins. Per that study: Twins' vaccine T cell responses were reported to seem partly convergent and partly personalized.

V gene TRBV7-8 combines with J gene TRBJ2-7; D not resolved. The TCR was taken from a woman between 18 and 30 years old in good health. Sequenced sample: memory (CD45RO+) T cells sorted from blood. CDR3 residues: CASSLVMAGEQYF. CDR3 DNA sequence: TGTGCCAGCAGCTTAGTTATGGCTGGCGAGCAGTACTTC.